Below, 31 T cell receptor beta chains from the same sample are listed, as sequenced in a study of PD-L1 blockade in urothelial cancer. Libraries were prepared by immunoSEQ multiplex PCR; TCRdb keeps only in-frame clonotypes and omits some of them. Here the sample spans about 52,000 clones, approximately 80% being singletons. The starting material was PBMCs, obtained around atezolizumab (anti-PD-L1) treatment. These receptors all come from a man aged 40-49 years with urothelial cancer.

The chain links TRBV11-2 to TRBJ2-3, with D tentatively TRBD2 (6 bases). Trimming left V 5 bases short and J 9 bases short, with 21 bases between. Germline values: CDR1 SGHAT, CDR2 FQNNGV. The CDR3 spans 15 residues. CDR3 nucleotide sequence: TGTGCCAGCAGCCCAGTTCGGAGGAGGGCATGGACGCAGTATTTT. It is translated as CASSPVRRRAWTQYF.

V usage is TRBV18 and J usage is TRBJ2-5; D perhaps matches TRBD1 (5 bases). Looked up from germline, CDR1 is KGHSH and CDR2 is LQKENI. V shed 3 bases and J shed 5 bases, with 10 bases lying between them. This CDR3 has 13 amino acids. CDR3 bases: TGTGCCAGCTCACCTAGCTACAGGGAGACCCAGTACTTC. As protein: CASSPSYRETQYF.

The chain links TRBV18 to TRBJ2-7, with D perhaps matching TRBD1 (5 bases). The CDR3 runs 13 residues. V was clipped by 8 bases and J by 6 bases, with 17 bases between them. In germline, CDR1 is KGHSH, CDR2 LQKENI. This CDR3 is CASRTPSQGEQYF. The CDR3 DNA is TGTGCCAGCCGGACACCGTCCCAAGGCGAGCAGTACTTC.

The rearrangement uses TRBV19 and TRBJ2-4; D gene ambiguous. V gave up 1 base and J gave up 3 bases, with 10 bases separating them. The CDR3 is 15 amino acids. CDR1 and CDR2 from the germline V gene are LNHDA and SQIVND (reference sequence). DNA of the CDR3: TGTGCCAGTAGTATAGCAGGATATGGCAAAAACATTCAGTACTTC. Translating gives CASSIAGYGKNIQYF.

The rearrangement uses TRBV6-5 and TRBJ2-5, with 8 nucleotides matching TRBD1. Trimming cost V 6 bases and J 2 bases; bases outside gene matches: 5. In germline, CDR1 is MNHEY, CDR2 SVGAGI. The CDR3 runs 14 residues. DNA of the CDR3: TGTGCCAGCAGCCAGGGGGCTGGGCAAGAGACCCAGTACTTC. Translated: CASSQGAGQETQYF.

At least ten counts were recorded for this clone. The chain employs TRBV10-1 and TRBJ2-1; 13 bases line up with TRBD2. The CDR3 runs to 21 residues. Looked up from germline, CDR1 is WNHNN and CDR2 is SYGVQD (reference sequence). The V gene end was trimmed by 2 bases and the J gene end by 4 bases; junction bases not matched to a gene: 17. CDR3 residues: CASSEVPGLAGAPREYNEQFF. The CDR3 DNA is TGCGCCAGCAGTGAGGTCCCCGGACTAGCGGGAGCCCCCAGAGAGTACAATGAGCAGTTCTTC.

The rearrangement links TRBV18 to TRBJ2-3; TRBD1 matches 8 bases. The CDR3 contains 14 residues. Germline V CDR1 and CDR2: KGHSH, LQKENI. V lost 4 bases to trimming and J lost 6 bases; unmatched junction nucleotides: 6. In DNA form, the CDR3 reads TGTGCCAGCTCACTAGGACAGGGCTACGATACGCAGTATTTT. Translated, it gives CASSLGQGYDTQYF.

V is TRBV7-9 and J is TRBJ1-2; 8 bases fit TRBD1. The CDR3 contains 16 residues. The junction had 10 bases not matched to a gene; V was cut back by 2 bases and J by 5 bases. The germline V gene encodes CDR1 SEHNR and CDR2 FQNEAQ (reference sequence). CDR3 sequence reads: CASSLFGRGRSYGYTF. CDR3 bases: TGTGCCAGCAGCTTATTTGGCAGGGGGCGCAGTTATGGCTACACCTTC.

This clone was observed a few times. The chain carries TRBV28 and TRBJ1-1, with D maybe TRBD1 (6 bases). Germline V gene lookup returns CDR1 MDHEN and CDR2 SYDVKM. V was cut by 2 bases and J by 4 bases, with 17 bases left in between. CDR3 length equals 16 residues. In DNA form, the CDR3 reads TGTGCCAGCAGTTTAAGGGGGGGACTCCAATCCACTGAAGCTTTCTTT. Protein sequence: CASSLRGGLQSTEAFF.

This chain's CDR3 is CSVIDTEAFF. For the CDR3, the DNA is TGCAGCGTGATAGACACTGAAGCTTTCTTT. The chain couples TRBV29-1 to TRBJ1-1; D is unresolved. The V gene's germline CDR1 is SQVTM and CDR2 ANQGSEA. Trimming cost V 6 bases and J 3 bases, with 5 bases left between them. The CDR3 has 10 amino acids.

CDR3 nucleotides: TGTGCCAGCAGCTCGATAACTAGCGATAAAAACATTCAGTACTTC. The encoded protein is CASSSITSDKNIQYF. The rearrangement uses TRBV5-4 and TRBJ2-4, with 7 positions matching TRBD2. The CDR3 is 15 amino acids. J lost 4 bases, V lost 3 bases, and 7 bases had no gene match. Germline-derived CDR1 and CDR2 are SGHNT and YYREEE (reference sequence).

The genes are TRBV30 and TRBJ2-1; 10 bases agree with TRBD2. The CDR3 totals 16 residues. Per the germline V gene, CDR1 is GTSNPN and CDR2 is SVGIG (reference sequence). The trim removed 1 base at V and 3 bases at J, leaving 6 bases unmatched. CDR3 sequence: CAWSAASGRVYNEQFF. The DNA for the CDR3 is TGTGCCTGGAGTGCGGCTAGCGGGAGAGTCTACAATGAGCAGTTCTTC.

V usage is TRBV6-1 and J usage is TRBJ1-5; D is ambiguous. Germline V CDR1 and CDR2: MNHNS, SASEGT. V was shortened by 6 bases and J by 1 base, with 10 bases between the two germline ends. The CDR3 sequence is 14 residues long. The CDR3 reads CASRYSGSNQPQHF. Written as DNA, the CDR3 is TGTGCCAGCAGGTATAGCGGGAGCAATCAGCCCCAGCATTTT.

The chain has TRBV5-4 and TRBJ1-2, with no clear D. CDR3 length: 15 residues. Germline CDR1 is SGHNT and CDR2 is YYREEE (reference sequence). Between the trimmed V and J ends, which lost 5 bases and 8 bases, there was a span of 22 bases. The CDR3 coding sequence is TGTGCCAGCAGTTACTCTCGGGGAGAAAACTCGGGCTACACCTTC. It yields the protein CASSYSRGENSGYTF.

The DNA for the CDR3 is TGTGCCAGCAGCGCCCCCGGACAGGGAACCTACGAGCAGTACTTC. Its protein product is CASSAPGQGTYEQYF. The V and J genes are TRBV25-1 and TRBJ2-7; 8 nucleotides agree with TRBD1. Germline V gene sequence: CDR1 MGHDK, CDR2 SYGVNS. The CDR3 covers 15 residues. Unmatched junction bases numbered 9, after V lost 6 bases and J lost 2 bases.

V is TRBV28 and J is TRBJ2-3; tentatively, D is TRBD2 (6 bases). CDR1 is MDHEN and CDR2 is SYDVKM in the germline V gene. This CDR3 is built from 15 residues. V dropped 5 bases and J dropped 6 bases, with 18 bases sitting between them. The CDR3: CASSPTSTPADTQYF. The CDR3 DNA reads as TGTGCCAGCAGTCCCACTAGCACCCCCGCCGATACGCAGTATTTT.

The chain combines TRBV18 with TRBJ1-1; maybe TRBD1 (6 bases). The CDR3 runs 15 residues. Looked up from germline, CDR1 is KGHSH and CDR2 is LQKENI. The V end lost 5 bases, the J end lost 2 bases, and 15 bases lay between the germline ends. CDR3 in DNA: TGTGCCAGCTCAGAAAAACGGACAGCCAACACTGAAGCTTTCTTT. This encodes CASSEKRTANTEAFF.

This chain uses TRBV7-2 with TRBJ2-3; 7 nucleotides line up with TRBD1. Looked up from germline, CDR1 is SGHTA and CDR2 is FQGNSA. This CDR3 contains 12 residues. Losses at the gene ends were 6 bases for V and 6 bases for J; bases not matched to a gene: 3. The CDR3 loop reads CASSTGADTQYF. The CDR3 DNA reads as TGTGCCAGCAGTACAGGGGCGGATACGCAGTATTTT.

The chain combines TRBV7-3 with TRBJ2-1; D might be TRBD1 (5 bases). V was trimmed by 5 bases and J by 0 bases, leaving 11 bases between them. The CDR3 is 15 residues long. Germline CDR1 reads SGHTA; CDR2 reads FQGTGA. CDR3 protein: CASSPTVSSYNEQFF. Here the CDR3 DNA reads TGTGCCAGCAGCCCGACAGTGAGCTCCTACAATGAGCAGTTCTTC.

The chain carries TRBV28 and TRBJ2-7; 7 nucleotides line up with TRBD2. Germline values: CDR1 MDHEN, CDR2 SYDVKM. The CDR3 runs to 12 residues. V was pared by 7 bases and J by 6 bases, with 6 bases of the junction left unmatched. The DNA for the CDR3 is TGTGCCAGCATCAGCGGGACGGGCGAGCAGTACTTC. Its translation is CASISGTGEQYF. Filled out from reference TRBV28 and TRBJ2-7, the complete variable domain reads DVKVTQSSRYLVKRTGEKVFLECVQDMDHENMFWYRQDPGLGLRLIYFSYDVKMKEKGDIPEGYSVSREKKERFSLILESASTNQTSMYLCASISGTGEQYFGPGTRLTVT.

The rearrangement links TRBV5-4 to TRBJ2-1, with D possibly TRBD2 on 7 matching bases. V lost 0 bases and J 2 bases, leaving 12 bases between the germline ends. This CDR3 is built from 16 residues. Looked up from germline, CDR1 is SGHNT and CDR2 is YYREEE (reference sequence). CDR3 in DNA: TGTGCCAGCAGCTTGGCCGGGGGGCGGACCTACAATGAGCAGTTCTTC. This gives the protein CASSLAGGRTYNEQFF.

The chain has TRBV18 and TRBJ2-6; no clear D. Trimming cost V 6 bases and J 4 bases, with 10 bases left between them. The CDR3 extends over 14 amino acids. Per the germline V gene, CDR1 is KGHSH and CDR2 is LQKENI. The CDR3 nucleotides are TGTGCCAGCTCCCCCCTGAGGGGGGCCAACGTCCTGACTTTC. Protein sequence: CASSPLRGANVLTF.

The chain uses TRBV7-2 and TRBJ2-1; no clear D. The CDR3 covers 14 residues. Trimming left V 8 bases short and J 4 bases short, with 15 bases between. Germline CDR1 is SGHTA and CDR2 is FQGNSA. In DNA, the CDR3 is TGTGCCAGCGACCTAGACCGAAAGTACAATGAGCAGTTCTTC. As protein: CASDLDRKYNEQFF.

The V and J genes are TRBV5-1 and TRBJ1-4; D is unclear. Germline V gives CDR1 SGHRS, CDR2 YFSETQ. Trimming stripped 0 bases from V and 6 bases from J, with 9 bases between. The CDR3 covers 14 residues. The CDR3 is CASSLGDMDEKLFF. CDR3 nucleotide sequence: TGCGCCAGCAGCTTGGGCGACATGGATGAAAAACTGTTTTTT.

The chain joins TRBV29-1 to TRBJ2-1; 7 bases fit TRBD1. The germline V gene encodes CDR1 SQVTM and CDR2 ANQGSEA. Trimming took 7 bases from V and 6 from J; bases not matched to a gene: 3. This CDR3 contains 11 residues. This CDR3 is CSGGQSNEQFF. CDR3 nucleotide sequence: TGCAGCGGGGGACAGTCCAATGAGCAGTTCTTC.

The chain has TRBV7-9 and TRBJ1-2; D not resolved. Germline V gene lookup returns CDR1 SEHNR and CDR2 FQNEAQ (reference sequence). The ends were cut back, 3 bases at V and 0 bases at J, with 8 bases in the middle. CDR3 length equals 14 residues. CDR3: CASSLESTNYGYTF. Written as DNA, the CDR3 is TGTGCCAGCAGCTTGGAGAGTACTAACTATGGCTACACCTTC.

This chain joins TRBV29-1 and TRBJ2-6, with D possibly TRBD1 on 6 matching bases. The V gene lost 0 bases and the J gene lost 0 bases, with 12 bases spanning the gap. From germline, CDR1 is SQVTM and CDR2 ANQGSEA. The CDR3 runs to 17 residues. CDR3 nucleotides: TGCAGCGTTGAAGATCTTAGGGGGTTCTCTGGGGCCAACGTCCTGACTTTC. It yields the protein CSVEDLRGFSGANVLTF. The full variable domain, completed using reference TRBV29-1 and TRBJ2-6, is SAVISQKPSRDICQRGTSLTIQCQVDSQVTMMFWYRQQPGQSLTLIATANQGSEATYESGFVIDKFPISRPNLTFSTLTVSNMSPEDSSIYLCSVEDLRGFSGANVLTFGAGSRLTVL.

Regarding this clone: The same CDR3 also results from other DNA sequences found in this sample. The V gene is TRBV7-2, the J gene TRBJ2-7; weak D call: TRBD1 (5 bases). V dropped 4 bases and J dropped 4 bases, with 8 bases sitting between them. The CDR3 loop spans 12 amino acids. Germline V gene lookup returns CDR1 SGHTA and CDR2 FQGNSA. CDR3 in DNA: TGTGCCAGCAGCTCCCAGGGATACGAGCAGTACTTC. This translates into CASSSQGYEQYF. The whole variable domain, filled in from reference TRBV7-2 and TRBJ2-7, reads GAGVSQSPSNKVTEKGKDVELRCDPISGHTALYWYRQSLGQGLEFLIYFQGNSAPDKSGLPSDRFSAERTGGSVSTLTIQRTQQEDSAVYLCASSSQGYEQYFGPGTRLTVT.

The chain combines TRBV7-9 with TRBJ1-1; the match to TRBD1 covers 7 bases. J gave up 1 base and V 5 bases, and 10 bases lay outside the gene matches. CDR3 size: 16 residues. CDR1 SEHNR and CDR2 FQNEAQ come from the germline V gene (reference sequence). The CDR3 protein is CASSIGWGQTNTEAFF. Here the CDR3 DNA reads TGTGCCAGCAGCATCGGATGGGGACAGACGAACACTGAAGCTTTCTTT.

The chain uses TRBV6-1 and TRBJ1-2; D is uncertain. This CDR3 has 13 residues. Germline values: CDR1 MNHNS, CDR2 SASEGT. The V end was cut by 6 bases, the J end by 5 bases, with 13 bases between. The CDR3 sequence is CASRETAVYGYTF. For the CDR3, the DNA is TGTGCCAGCAGGGAAACAGCCGTATATGGCTACACCTTC.

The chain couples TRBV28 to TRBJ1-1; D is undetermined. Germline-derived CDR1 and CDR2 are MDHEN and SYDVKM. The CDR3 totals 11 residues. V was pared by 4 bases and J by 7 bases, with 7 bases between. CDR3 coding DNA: TGTGCCAGCAGTTATGTCAGTGAAGCTTTCTTT. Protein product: CASSYVSEAFF.